This T cell receptor beta chain derives from a study of identical twins. Germline-derived CDR1 and CDR2 are LGHNA and YSLEER. This CDR3 has 17 amino acids. Between the trimmed V and J ends, which lost 0 bases and 13 bases, there was a span of 25 bases. TCRdb reprocessed the 5' RACE reads with MiXCR, giving one entry per CDR3 protein. Of 690,000 or so distinct CDR3 sequences listed, approximately 6% are singletons. Healthy Caucasians were all of the donors. This clonotype was recorded many times. Sequenced sample: naive T cells sorted from blood. The chain employs TRBV4-3 and TRBJ2-1; TRBD2 might be the D (5 bases). The TCR comes from a man aged 18 to 35 in good health. In nucleotides, the CDR3 is TGCGCCAGCAGCCAAGATGTCGGGGATTATGCGAGAGCTGTTCAGTTCTTC. Translation: CASSQDVGDYARAVQFF.